This passage covers 11 T cell receptor beta chains from one sample sequenced in a study of blood T cell repertoires in COVID-19. The method was immunoSEQ multiplex PCR; TCRdb's version includes in-frame clones alone and lacks a portion of them. Here the sample spans 65,000 to 100,000 clones, about 82% being singletons. Sequencing input: peripheral blood. All receptors derive from an elderly woman with acute or convalescent COVID-19.

The table lists this clone with a count of one. The V and J genes are TRBV5-1 and TRBJ1-2, with D possibly TRBD1 on 5 matching bases. The germline V gene has CDR1 SGHRS and CDR2 YFSETQ. Trimming left V 5 bases short and J 4 bases short, with 15 bases between. This CDR3 comprises 14 residues. The CDR3 DNA is TGCGCCAGCAGTCCCGAGGGACTCCCCTATGGCTACACCTTC. Its translation: CASSPEGLPYGYTF.

The rearrangement uses TRBV5-1 and TRBJ2-1; TRBD1 aligns across 11 bases. J lost 4 bases, V lost 4 bases, and 4 bases had no gene match. The CDR3 has 15 amino acids. The germline gives CDR1 SGHRS, CDR2 YFSETQ. CDR3 DNA sequence: TGCGCCAGCAGCGTGGGACAGGGGGTTTACAATGAGCAGTTCTTC. Translating gives CASSVGQGVYNEQFF.

The J gene is TRBJ2-3, the V gene TRBV3-1 (or the pseudogene TRBV3-2); 8 positions match TRBD2. Germline loops: CDR1 LGHDT, CDR2 YNNKEL (reference sequence). This CDR3 contains 16 residues. The trim removed 4 bases at V and 2 bases at J, leaving 8 bases unmatched. This CDR3 reads CASSPDGRGVTDTQYF. CDR3 in DNA: TGTGCCAGCAGCCCCGATGGGCGGGGGGTCACAGATACGCAGTATTTT.

The CDR3 loop reads CASSPKRGEQYF. The CDR3 nucleotides read TGTGCCAGCAGCCCGAAGCGGGGCGAGCAGTACTTC. The chain combines TRBV5-6 with TRBJ2-7; 7 bases match TRBD2. The germline V gene encodes CDR1 SGHDT and CDR2 YYEEEE. The CDR3 consists of 12 residues. With V trimmed by 4 bases and J by 6 bases, 4 bases remained unmatched.

The rearrangement links TRBV9 to TRBJ1-2; D is uncertain. The V gene lost 1 base and the J gene lost 6 bases, with 10 bases spanning the gap. Germline CDR1 SGDLS, CDR2 YYNGEE. This CDR3 has 13 amino acids. For the CDR3, the DNA is TGTGCCAGCAGCGTATCCCCTCGTGATGGCTACACCTTC. Translating it yields CASSVSPRDGYTF. The complete variable domain, with remaining parts taken from reference TRBV9 and TRBJ1-2, reads DSGVTQTPKHLITATGQRVTLRCSPRSGDLSVYWYQQSLDQGLQFLIQYYNGEERAKGNILERFSAQQFPDLHSELNLSSLELGDSALYFCASSVSPRDGYTFGSGTRLTVV.

The genes are TRBV19 and TRBJ1-4; 11 bases align to TRBD1. Germline V gene lookup returns CDR1 LNHDA and CDR2 SQIVND (reference sequence). This CDR3 has 14 amino acids. The trim removed 3 bases at V and 8 bases at J, leaving 2 bases unmatched. CDR3 protein: CASSMGQGGEKLFF. The DNA of the CDR3 is TGTGCCAGTAGTATGGGACAGGGGGGCGAAAAACTGTTTTTT.

The chain recombines TRBV6-1 with TRBJ2-7, with D perhaps matching TRBD1 (6 bases). CDR1 and CDR2 from the germline V gene are MNHNS and SASEGT. Trimming shortened V by 2 bases and J by 2 bases, and 13 bases separated the two germline ends. This CDR3 comprises 15 residues. The CDR3 here is CASSEPGTSTYEQYF. Written as DNA, the CDR3 is TGTGCCAGCAGTGAACCCGGGACATCGACCTACGAGCAGTACTTC.

This rearrangement joins TRBV11-3 to TRBJ2-1, with D unclear. The CDR3 runs 15 residues. CDR1 is SGHNT, CDR2 YENEEA, per germline. The V end was cut by 1 base, the J end by 0 bases, with 7 bases between. The CDR3 protein is CASSLGRSSYNEQFF. CDR3 sequence (DNA): TGTGCCAGCAGCTTAGGTCGGAGCTCCTACAATGAGCAGTTCTTC.

V is TRBV19 and J is TRBJ2-5; TRBD2 matches at 11 bases. Germline loops: CDR1 LNHDA, CDR2 SQIVND (reference sequence). The junction had 7 bases not matched to a gene; V was cut back by 5 bases and J by 2 bases. The CDR3 is 16 residues long. This CDR3 reads CASSPVAGGPQETQYF. The CDR3 nucleotides are TGTGCCAGTAGTCCAGTAGCGGGGGGGCCTCAAGAGACCCAGTACTTC.

This clone has just a few counts. This rearrangement joins TRBV19 to TRBJ2-2, with 8 bases that match TRBD1. Trimming removed 3 bases from V and 0 bases from J; junction bases left unmatched: 3. The germline gives CDR1 LNHDA, CDR2 SQIVND (reference sequence). The length of the CDR3 is 16 residues. CDR3 loop: CASSMTGVPNTGELFF. CDR3 DNA sequence: TGTGCCAGTAGTATGACAGGGGTTCCGAACACCGGGGAGCTGTTTTTT.

This rearrangement joins TRBV10-2 to TRBJ2-3; 15 nucleotides line up with TRBD2. J was trimmed by 3 bases and V by 2 bases; bases with no gene match: 6. Germline V gene data show CDR1 as WSHSY and CDR2 as SAAADI. This CDR3 region has 18 residues. Written as DNA, the CDR3 is TGCGCCAGCAGTGAGCAGGGACTAGCGGGGGGCCCTACAGATACGCAGTATTTT. The encoded protein is CASSEQGLAGGPTDTQYF.